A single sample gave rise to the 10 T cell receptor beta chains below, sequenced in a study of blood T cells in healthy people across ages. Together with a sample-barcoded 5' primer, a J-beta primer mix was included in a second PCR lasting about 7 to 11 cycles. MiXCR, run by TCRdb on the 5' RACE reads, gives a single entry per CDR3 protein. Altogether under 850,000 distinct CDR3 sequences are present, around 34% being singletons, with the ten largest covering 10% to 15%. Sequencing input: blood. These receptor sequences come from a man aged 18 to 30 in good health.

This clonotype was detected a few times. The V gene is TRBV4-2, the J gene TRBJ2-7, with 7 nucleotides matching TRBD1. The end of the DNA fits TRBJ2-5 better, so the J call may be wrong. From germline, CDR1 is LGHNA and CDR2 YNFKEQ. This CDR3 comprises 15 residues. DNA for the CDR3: TGTGCCAGCAGTCAATCGGGACAGCATAAAGAGACCCAGTACTTC. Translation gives CASSQSGQHKETQYF.

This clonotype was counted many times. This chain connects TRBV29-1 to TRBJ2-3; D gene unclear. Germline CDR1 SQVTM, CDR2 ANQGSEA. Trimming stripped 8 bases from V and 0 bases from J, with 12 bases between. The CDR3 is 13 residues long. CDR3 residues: CSLFAHSTDTQYF. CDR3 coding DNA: TGCAGCCTCTTTGCCCATAGCACAGATACGCAGTATTTT.

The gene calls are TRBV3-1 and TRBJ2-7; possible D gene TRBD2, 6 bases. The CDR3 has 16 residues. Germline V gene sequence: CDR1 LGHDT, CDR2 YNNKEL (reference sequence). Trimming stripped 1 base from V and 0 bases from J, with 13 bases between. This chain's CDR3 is CASSQGPGLVSYEQYF. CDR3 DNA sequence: TGTGCCAGCAGCCAAGGTCCGGGACTGGTCTCCTACGAGCAGTACTTC.

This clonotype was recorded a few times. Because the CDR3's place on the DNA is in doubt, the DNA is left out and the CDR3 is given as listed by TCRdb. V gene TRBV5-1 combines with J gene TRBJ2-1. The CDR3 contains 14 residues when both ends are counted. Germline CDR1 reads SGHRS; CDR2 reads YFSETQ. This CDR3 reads CASSLSSSSKEQFF.

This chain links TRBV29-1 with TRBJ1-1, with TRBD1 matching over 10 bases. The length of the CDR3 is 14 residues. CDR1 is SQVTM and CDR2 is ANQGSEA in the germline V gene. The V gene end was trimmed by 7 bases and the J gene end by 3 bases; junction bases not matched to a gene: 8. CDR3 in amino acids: CSGGQGEGYTEAFF. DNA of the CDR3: TGCAGCGGAGGACAGGGGGAGGGGTACACTGAAGCTTTCTTT.

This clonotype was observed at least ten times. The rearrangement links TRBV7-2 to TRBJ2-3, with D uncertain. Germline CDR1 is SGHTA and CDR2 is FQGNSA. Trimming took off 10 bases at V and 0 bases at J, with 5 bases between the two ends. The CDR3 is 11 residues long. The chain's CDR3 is CAIRSTDTQYF. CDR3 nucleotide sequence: TGTGCCATCCGGAGCACAGATACGCAGTATTTT.

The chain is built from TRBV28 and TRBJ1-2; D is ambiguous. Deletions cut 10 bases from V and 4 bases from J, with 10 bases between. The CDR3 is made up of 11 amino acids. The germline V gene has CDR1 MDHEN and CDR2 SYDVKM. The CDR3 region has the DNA TGTGCCATCCAAAGAACCTATGGCTACACCTTC. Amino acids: CAIQRTYGYTF.

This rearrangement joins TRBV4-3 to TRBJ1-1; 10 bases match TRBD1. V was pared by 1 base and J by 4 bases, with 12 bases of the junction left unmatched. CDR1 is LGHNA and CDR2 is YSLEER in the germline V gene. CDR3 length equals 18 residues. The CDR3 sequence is CASSQGGTGAQLGTEAFF. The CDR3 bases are TGCGCCAGCAGCCAAGGAGGGACAGGGGCCCAACTTGGCACTGAAGCTTTCTTT.

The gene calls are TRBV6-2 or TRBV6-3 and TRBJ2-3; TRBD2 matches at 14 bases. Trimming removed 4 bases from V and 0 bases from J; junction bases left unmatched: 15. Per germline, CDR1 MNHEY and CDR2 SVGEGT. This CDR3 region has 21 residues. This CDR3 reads CASSWETSGRVPERSTDTQYF. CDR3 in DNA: TGTGCCAGCAGTTGGGAGACTAGCGGGAGGGTCCCAGAACGTAGCACAGATACGCAGTATTTT.

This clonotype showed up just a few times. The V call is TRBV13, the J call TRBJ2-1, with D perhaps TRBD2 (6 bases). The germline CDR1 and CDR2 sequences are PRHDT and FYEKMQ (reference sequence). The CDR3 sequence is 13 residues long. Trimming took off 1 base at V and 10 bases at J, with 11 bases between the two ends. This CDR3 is CASSLVAGFEQFF. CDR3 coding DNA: TGTGCCAGCAGCTTAGTCGCGGGATTCGAGCAGTTCTTC.